This T cell receptor beta chain was recovered during a study of cytomegalovirus exposure and HLA in healthy donors (dated by TCRdb to about 2017). Regarding the research as a whole: According to a later analysis, one platform produced both the roughly 120 validation repertoires and the 666 repertoires of the first cohort. The study was designed to test whether signatures of past pathogen exposure could be identified by cataloging public T cell receptors. Along with the approximately 700-subject first cohort, a separate validation cohort of about 110 different subjects was used. High-throughput TCR immunosequencing, statistical association of individual TCRs with disease status, and machine learning were combined to predict cytomegalovirus infection status. General findings and caveats noted by the study authors: Across donors, most TCR sequences were observed very rarely, whereas some public TCRs were present in many individuals. The authors suggested that the approach could potentially be extended to other disease states and immunological phenotypes. The classifier was reported to diagnose cytomegalovirus status with high specificity and sensitivity in both the original and validation cohorts. In vitro tests confirmed that a few of the cytomegalovirus-associated TCR beta chains recognize cytomegalovirus antigens. In a later analysis, TCRs clustered in the first cohort were found to also tend to co-occur in the approximately 110 validation repertoires, with approximately 95% of cluster scores above 0. The study gave a list of 150 to 200 TCR beta chains associated with cytomegalovirus. A later analysis had no HLA typing for the validation cohort, so co-occurrence there was scored across all 110 or so repertoires.

From its cysteine to its phenylalanine, the CDR3 spans 12 amino acids. The read is trimmed to its CDR3 DNA, 36 bases read in frame from base 1. The CDR1 and CDR2 encoded by the germline V gene are MNHNS and SASEGT. At the junction V is shortened by 4 bases and J by 10 bases, with 11 bases in between. The library was prepared using the immunoSEQ multiplex PCR assay. The paper's data handling went like this. A statistical classification framework was developed to diagnose cytomegalovirus status using the catalog of TCR beta chain sequences. TCRdb carries this immuneACCESS record with in-frame sequences only. Its versions omit some clonotypes, under half of them owing to an unresolved V gene in the studies checked, with the rest unexplained. V, J and clone size are taken as reported in that table, and D and trimming were inferred from the DNA itself. This sample gives over 200,000 clones in total; 90% of them show up just once. Of the sample, 0.3% to 0.4% falls within the top ten clones.

With respect to this clone: No cognate antigen has been identified for it. Base qualities are missing; no much larger clone stands one base away.

The donors were included in the validation cohort of some 120 subjects, a group kept apart from the 666-subject first cohort. Recombination joined TRBV6-1 with TRBJ2-1, with TRBD1 as a weak D call on 5 bases. The receptor's source is a woman aged 18-30 years in good health and CMV-seronegative. The sequenced sample consisted of PBMCs. The nucleotide sequence is given as TGTGCCAGCAGTGGAGGAAGGGGCGAGCAGTTCTTC. It specifies CASSGGRGEQFF.